Following are 32 T cell receptor beta chains from one sample sequenced in a study of blood T cell repertoires in COVID-19. Produced via immunoSEQ multiplex PCR; TCRdb's table is partial and in-frame only. The sample yields over 200,000 clones, about nine tenths seen once. The sequenced sample was peripheral blood. These receptors all come from a man older than 75 with acute or convalescent COVID-19.

The chain recombines TRBV28 with TRBJ2-5; 7 nucleotides align to TRBD1. Per germline, CDR1 MDHEN and CDR2 SYDVKM. CDR3 length: 16 amino acids. The J segment lost 9 bases and the V segment lost 7 bases, leaving 20 bases of the junction unmatched. The CDR3 is CASKTVRQGRQGAQYF. CDR3 DNA: TGTGCCAGCAAAACGGTTCGACAGGGCCGTCAAGGGGCCCAGTACTTC.

This clone was seen a few times. The V gene is TRBV7-7, the J gene TRBJ2-5; 11 bases are shared with TRBD2. V lost 5 bases and J lost 4; bases outside the gene matches: 3. The CDR3 contains 14 residues. Germline V CDR1 and CDR2: SSHAT, FNYEAQ (reference sequence). The CDR3 protein is CASSPGLAGETQYF. The CDR3 bases are TGTGCCAGCAGCCCAGGACTAGCGGGAGAGACCCAGTACTTC.

This clone was recorded once. This chain links TRBV10-3 with TRBJ1-2; 7 positions agree with TRBD1. Germline CDR1 ENHRY, CDR2 SYGVKD. CDR3 size: 14 residues. J was trimmed by 4 bases and V by 6 bases; bases with no gene match: 8. CDR3 sequence reads: CAIREGAHGYGYTF. The CDR3 DNA reads as TGTGCCATCAGGGAGGGGGCGCACGGCTATGGCTACACCTTC.

Only one count was recorded for this clone. This chain links TRBV6-6 with TRBJ2-1; 12 bases are shared with TRBD2. Trimming cost V 6 bases and J 1 base; bases outside gene matches: 4. The CDR3 totals 16 residues. In germline, CDR1 is MNHNY, CDR2 SVGAGI (reference sequence). CDR3 nucleotides: TGTGCCAGCAGCCTGACTAGCGGGAGATCCTACAATGAGCAGTTCTTC. It yields the protein CASSLTSGRSYNEQFF.

The chain couples TRBV19 to TRBJ1-2; 11 bases map to TRBD1. Germline loops: CDR1 LNHDA, CDR2 SQIVND (reference sequence). V was pared by 7 bases and J by 2 bases, with 6 bases of the junction left unmatched. The CDR3 covers 15 residues. CDR3 bases: TGTGCCAGTACCCCTGGGACAGGGGGAAACTATGGCTACACCTTC. Translated: CASTPGTGGNYGYTF.

The chain uses TRBV7-2 and TRBJ2-7; 8 bases fit TRBD1. This CDR3 contains 13 residues. V lost 0 bases to trimming and J lost 7 bases; unmatched junction nucleotides: 2. Germline V CDR1 and CDR2: SGHTA, FQGNSA. CDR3 in DNA: TGTGCCAGCAGCTTAGCCAGACAGGGGGAGCAGTACGTC. Protein product: CASSLARQGEQYV.

As concerns this clone: Other DNA sequences in the sample encode the same CDR3. The chain recombines TRBV10-1 with TRBJ2-1, with TRBD1 matching over 7 bases. The V segment lost 5 bases and the J segment 7 bases; nucleotides outside the gene matches: 2. The CDR3 is 12 amino acids. Germline V gene data show CDR1 as WNHNN and CDR2 as SYGVQD (reference sequence). The CDR3 coding sequence is TGCGCCAGCAGTCCACAGGGGAATGAGCAGTTCTTC. It is translated as CASSPQGNEQFF.

V is TRBV30 and J is TRBJ2-2, with TRBD2 matching over 7 bases. CDR1 and CDR2 from the germline V gene are GTSNPN and SVGIG (reference sequence). The CDR3 runs to 14 residues. Trimming cost V 2 bases and J 6 bases; bases outside gene matches: 6. The CDR3 is CAWSTQRGAGELFF. CDR3 coding DNA: TGTGCCTGGAGTACCCAGCGGGGTGCCGGGGAGCTGTTTTTT.

This clone has more than one count but fewer than ten. This rearrangement joins TRBV7-2 to TRBJ1-2; a weak D match, TRBD1 (5 bases). Looked up from germline, CDR1 is SGHTA and CDR2 is FQGNSA. The CDR3 runs to 14 residues. The V gene lost 0 bases and the J gene lost 2 bases, with 7 bases spanning the gap. CDR3 region: CASSLAGQNYGYTF. In DNA form, the CDR3 reads TGTGCCAGCAGCTTAGCGGGGCAGAACTATGGCTACACCTTC. The full variable domain, rest sourced from reference TRBV7-2 and TRBJ1-2, is GAGVSQSPSNKVTEKGKDVELRCDPISGHTALYWYRQSLGQGLEFLIYFQGNSAPDKSGLPSDRFSAERTGGSVSTLTIQRTQQEDSAVYLCASSLAGQNYGYTFGSGTRLTVV.

This clone has just one count. This chain links TRBV10-3 with TRBJ1-4; the D gene is possibly TRBD1 (5 bases). This CDR3 has 11 amino acids. V was trimmed by 10 bases and J by 7 bases, leaving 10 bases between them. The germline V gene encodes CDR1 ENHRY and CDR2 SYGVKD. The CDR3 DNA sequence: TGTGCCACCCGGGGGACTGAAAAACTGTTTTTT. It yields the protein CATRGTEKLFF.

This chain joins TRBV5-1 and TRBJ1-6; possible D gene TRBD1, 5 bases. The V gene's germline CDR1 is SGHRS and CDR2 YFSETQ. The germline V and J ends were trimmed by 3 bases and 7 bases, with 11 bases remaining between them. The CDR3 runs 14 residues. The CDR3 protein is CASSSQGSNSPLHF. DNA for the CDR3: TGCGCCAGCAGCTCCCAGGGCAGCAATTCACCCCTCCACTTT. The whole variable domain, remainder taken from reference TRBV5-1 and TRBJ1-6, is KAGVTQTPRYLIKTRGQQVTLSCSPISGHRSVSWYQQTPGQGLQFLFEYFSETQRNKGNFPGRFSGRQFSNSRSEMNVSTLELGDSALYLCASSSQGSNSPLHFGNGTRLTVT.

This sequence joins TRBV5-4 and TRBJ2-7; TRBD2 is a possible D gene (6 bases). Germline CDR1 reads SGHNT; CDR2 reads YYREEE (reference sequence). The CDR3 has 14 amino acids. Trimming pared 5 bases from V and 0 bases from J, leaving 12 bases between. This CDR3 reads CASRRDSSSYEQYV. For the CDR3, the DNA is TGTGCCAGCAGACGGGACTCGAGCTCCTACGAGCAGTACGTC.

The V and J genes are TRBV29-1 and TRBJ2-2, with D perhaps matching TRBD1 (5 bases). The CDR3 contains 14 residues. Germline values: CDR1 SQVTM, CDR2 ANQGSEA. V was trimmed by 4 bases and J by 2 bases, leaving 11 bases between them. The CDR3: CSVARTSNTGELFF. The CDR3 coding sequence is TGCAGCGTTGCCAGGACATCTAACACCGGGGAGCTGTTTTTT.

This sequence joins TRBV28 and TRBJ1-1; 11 bases line up with TRBD1. The V segment lost 6 bases and the J segment 9 bases; nucleotides outside the gene matches: 6. The V gene's germline CDR1 is MDHEN and CDR2 SYDVKM. The CDR3 is 13 residues long. The CDR3 DNA follows: TGTGCCAGCAGGTCGGGACAGGGGGAAAAAGCTTTCTTT. As protein: CASRSGQGEKAFF.

The chain is built from TRBV7-9 and TRBJ1-5; 7 bases are a match to TRBD1. J was trimmed by 5 bases and V by 5 bases; bases with no gene match: 6. Germline V lookup: CDR1 SEHNR, CDR2 FQNEAQ (reference sequence). CDR3 size: 14 residues. CDR3 coding DNA: TGTGCCAGCAGCCCGACAGGGTTTGATCAGCCCCAGCATTTT. Protein: CASSPTGFDQPQHF.

This chain connects TRBV7-2 to TRBJ2-3, with 7 bases aligning to TRBD2. V shed 5 bases, J shed 1 base, and the junction held 3 bases outside the gene matches. The CDR3 has 14 amino acids. The germline CDR1 and CDR2 sequences are SGHTA and FQGNSA. Written as DNA, the CDR3 is TGTGCCAGCAGCACCAGCGGGGGCACAGATACGCAGTATTTT. Translated, it gives CASSTSGGTDTQYF. Drawing the rest from reference TRBV7-2 and TRBJ2-3, the complete variable domain is GAGVSQSPSNKVTEKGKDVELRCDPISGHTALYWYRQSLGQGLEFLIYFQGNSAPDKSGLPSDRFSAERTGGSVSTLTIQRTQQEDSAVYLCASSTSGGTDTQYFGPGTRLTVL.

The chain links TRBV2 to TRBJ1-5; weak D call: TRBD1 (5 bases). V was cut by 4 bases and J by 6 bases, with 7 bases left in between. Germline V gene sequence: CDR1 SNHLY, CDR2 FYNNEI. The CDR3 is made up of 12 amino acids. The CDR3 sequence is CASSGGAQPQHF. The CDR3 nucleotides read TGTGCCAGCAGTGGCGGGGCTCAGCCCCAGCATTTT. Based on the CDR3 plus reference TRBV2 and TRBJ1-5, the full variable domain is EPEVTQTPSHQVTQMGQEVILRCVPISNHLYFYWYRQILGQKVEFLVSFYNNEISEKSEIFDDQFSVERPDGSNFTLKIRSTKLEDSAMYFCASSGGAQPQHFGDGTRLSIL.

In its sample, this clone was seen a few times. CDR3 coding DNA: TGTGCCAGCAGCCACGGACGGGACGAGCGGACTAGGGGCTACACCTTC. This sequence encodes CASSHGRDERTRGYTF. The V and J genes are TRBV5-4 and TRBJ1-2; D might be TRBD1 (5 bases). Germline V CDR1 and CDR2: SGHNT, YYREEE (reference sequence). This CDR3 is 16 amino acids long. With 4 bases removed from V and 8 bases from J, the gap between germline ends came to 24 bases.

CDR3 in DNA: TGTGCCAGTAGTCCACGGGAGTACAATGAGCAGTTCTTC. Its protein is CASSPREYNEQFF. The V gene is TRBV7-2, the J gene TRBJ2-1, with D possibly TRBD2 on 6 matching bases. Germline CDR1 SGHTA, CDR2 FQGNSA. The CDR3 sequence is 13 residues long. Deletions cut 9 bases from V and 4 bases from J, with 13 bases between.

The V call is TRBV7-9, the J call TRBJ2-7; 7 bases line up with TRBD1. Germline V gives CDR1 SEHNR, CDR2 FQNEAQ (reference sequence). V lost 4 bases and J lost 3; bases outside the gene matches: 9. This CDR3 is 15 amino acids long. Here the CDR3 reads CASSSKQGIGYEQYF. CDR3 DNA: TGTGCCAGCAGCTCAAAACAGGGGATTGGCTACGAGCAGTACTTC.

This sequence joins TRBV27 and TRBJ2-2, with a tentative D call TRBD2 (6 bases). In germline, CDR1 is MNHEY, CDR2 SMNVEV (reference sequence). CDR3 length equals 13 residues. The ends were cut back, 6 bases at V and 6 bases at J, with 11 bases in the middle. The CDR3 protein is CASRLTGAGELFF. For the CDR3, the DNA is TGTGCCAGCAGACTGACGGGGGCCGGGGAGCTGTTTTTT.

This clone has just one count. The chain has TRBV25-1 and TRBJ1-3; no firm D call. With 1 base removed from V and 4 bases from J, the gap between germline ends came to 8 bases. Germline CDR1 MGHDK, CDR2 SYGVNS. The CDR3 length is 14 residues. This chain's CDR3 is CASSEWAGGNTIYF. CDR3 nucleotides: TGTGCCAGCAGTGAATGGGCAGGCGGAAACACCATATATTTT.

This sequence joins TRBV3-1 (or the pseudogene TRBV3-2) and TRBJ2-7, with 9 bases matching TRBD2. From germline, CDR1 is LGHDT and CDR2 YNNKEL (reference sequence). The ends lost 2 bases at V and 4 bases at J; junction bases unmatched: 6. This CDR3 has 15 residues. In DNA, the CDR3 is TGTGCCAGCAGCCAATACGGCGGGAGGGGTTACGAGCAGTACTTC. Its protein is CASSQYGGRGYEQYF.

The J gene is TRBJ2-1, the V gene TRBV15; 8 positions agree with TRBD2. Trimming removed 5 bases from V and 2 bases from J; junction bases left unmatched: 5. CDR1 is LNHNV, CDR2 YYDKDF, per germline (reference sequence). The CDR3 extends over 15 amino acids. In nucleotides, the CDR3 is TGTGCCACCAGCCACCCCGGGAGGGCCTACAATGAGCAGTTCTTC. This translates into CATSHPGRAYNEQFF.

Points on this clone: The junction departs from germline at one end; a sequencing error may be responsible. The genes are TRBV7-7 and TRBJ1-4; 9 bases match TRBD1. The CDR3 totals 15 residues. The V gene's germline CDR1 is SSHAT and CDR2 FNYEAQ (reference sequence). CDR3 sequence (DNA): TGTGCTAGCAGCCGAAACAGGGGGCAAGGGGAAAAACTGTTTTTT. It yields the protein CASSRNRGQGEKLFF.

The V gene is TRBV27, the J gene TRBJ2-7; D may be TRBD1 (5 bases). CDR3 length: 13 residues. Germline CDR1 reads MNHEY; CDR2 reads SMNVEV (reference sequence). Trimming took off 5 bases at V and 2 bases at J, with 10 bases between the two ends. The CDR3 reads CASSPTTAYEQYV. For the CDR3, the DNA is TGTGCCAGCAGTCCGACGACAGCCTACGAGCAGTACGTC.

This rearrangement joins TRBV5-8 to TRBJ2-3; maybe TRBD1 (6 bases). Looked up from germline, CDR1 is SGHTS and CDR2 is YDEGEE. The CDR3 has 14 amino acids. Trimming took 6 bases from V and 1 from J, leaving 12 bases between them. The CDR3 region is CASNMDRRTDTQYF. The CDR3 DNA sequence: TGTGCCAGCAACATGGACAGACGCACAGATACGCAGTATTTT. The entire variable domain, with the rest obtained from reference TRBV5-8 and TRBJ2-3, is as follows: EAGVTQSPTHLIKTRGQQATLRCSPISGHTSVYWYQQALGLGLQFLLWYDEGEERNRGNFPPRFSGRQFPNYSSELNVNALELEDSALYLCASNMDRRTDTQYFGPGTRLTVL.

The chain joins TRBV6-5 to TRBJ1-5; 7 bases map to TRBD1. The ends lost 7 bases at V and 0 bases at J; junction bases unmatched: 6. CDR1 and CDR2 (germline): MNHEY, SVGAGI. This CDR3 is 15 amino acids long. The CDR3 nucleotides are TGTGCCAGCACGAGGGGACAGTATAGCAATCAGCCCCAGCATTTT. Residues: CASTRGQYSNQPQHF.

The rearrangement joins TRBV28 to TRBJ2-5; perhaps TRBD2 as D (7 bases). Germline V gene lookup returns CDR1 MDHEN and CDR2 SYDVKM. V lost 3 bases and J lost 4, with 12 bases in between. This CDR3 has 14 residues. CDR3 region: CASSFTGRGETQYF. CDR3 nucleotides: TGTGCCAGCAGTTTTACAGGGAGGGGAGAGACCCAGTACTTC. Combining the CDR3 with reference TRBV28 and TRBJ2-5 gives the whole variable domain DVKVTQSSRYLVKRTGEKVFLECVQDMDHENMFWYRQDPGLGLRLIYFSYDVKMKEKGDIPEGYSVSREKKERFSLILESASTNQTSMYLCASSFTGRGETQYFGPGTRLLVL.

The rearrangement uses TRBV7-2 and TRBJ1-1, with D perhaps TRBD1 (5 bases). Per the germline V gene, CDR1 is SGHTA and CDR2 is FQGNSA. The germline V and J ends were trimmed by 6 bases and 4 bases, with 15 bases remaining between them. CDR3 length: 14 amino acids. As DNA, the CDR3 is TGTGCCAGCAGTATAGACGGGGGGAGCACTGAAGCTTTCTTT. Residues: CASSIDGGSTEAFF.

The chain uses TRBV6-6 and TRBJ2-6, with 7 bases matching TRBD1. The CDR3 has 16 amino acids. The V gene end was trimmed by 6 bases and the J gene end by 4 bases; junction bases not matched to a gene: 9. From germline, CDR1 is MNHNY and CDR2 SVGAGI (reference sequence). The CDR3 nucleotides are TGTGCCAGCAGACCCGAGGGGGCGGACGGGGCCAACGTCCTGACTTTC. It yields the protein CASRPEGADGANVLTF.

This chain joins TRBV19 and TRBJ1-3, with TRBD1 as a possible D gene (6 bases). The CDR3 loop spans 15 amino acids. Germline CDR1 LNHDA, CDR2 SQIVND (reference sequence). V lost 1 base and J lost 1, with 8 bases in between. The CDR3, as DNA: TGTGCCAGTAGTATAGCCAGGGGTTCTGGAAACACCATATATTTT. Its translation: CASSIARGSGNTIYF.